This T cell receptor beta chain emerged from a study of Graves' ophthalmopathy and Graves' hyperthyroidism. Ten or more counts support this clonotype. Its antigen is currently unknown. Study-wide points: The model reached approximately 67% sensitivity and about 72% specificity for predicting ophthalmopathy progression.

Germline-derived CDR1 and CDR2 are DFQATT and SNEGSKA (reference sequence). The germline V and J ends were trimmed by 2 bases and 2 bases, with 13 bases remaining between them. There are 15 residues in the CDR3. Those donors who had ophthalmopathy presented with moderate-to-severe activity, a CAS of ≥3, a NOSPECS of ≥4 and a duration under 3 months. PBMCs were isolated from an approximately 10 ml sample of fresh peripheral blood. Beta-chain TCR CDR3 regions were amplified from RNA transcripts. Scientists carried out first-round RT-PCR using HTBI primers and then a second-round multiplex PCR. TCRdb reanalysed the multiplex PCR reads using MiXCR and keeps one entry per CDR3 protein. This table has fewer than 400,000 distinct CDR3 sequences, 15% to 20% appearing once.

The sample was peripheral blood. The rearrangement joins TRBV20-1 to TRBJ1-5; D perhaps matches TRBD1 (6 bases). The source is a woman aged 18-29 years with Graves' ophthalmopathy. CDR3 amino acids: CSARTGMGGNQPQHF. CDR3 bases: TGCAGTGCTAGAACAGGGATGGGTGGCAATCAGCCCCAGCATTTT.